This T cell receptor (beta chain) derives from a study of tumor-infiltrating lymphocytes in localized non-small cell lung cancer. The CDR3 consists of 13 residues. Germline V gene lookup returns CDR1 SGHTS and CDR2 YDEGEE. The V gene lost 0 bases and the J gene lost 2 bases, with 3 bases spanning the gap. The protocol was immunoSEQ multiplex PCR, while the TCRdb copy is restricted to in-frame clones and leaves out a portion. The repertoire holds 13,000 or so clones, with around four fifths as singletons. The TCR was taken from a human donor with non-small cell lung cancer. Source material: uninvolved lung tissue not adjacent to the tumor. V gene TRBV5-8 combines with J gene TRBJ1-3, with unresolved D. The CDR3 nucleotides are TGTGCCAGCAGCTTGGACCCTGGAAACACCATATATTTT. As protein: CASSLDPGNTIYF. Combining the CDR3 with reference TRBV5-8 and TRBJ1-3 gives the whole variable domain EAGVTQSPTHLIKTRGQQATLRCSPISGHTSVYWYQQALGLGLQFLLWYDEGEERNRGNFPPRFSGRQFPNYSSELNVNALELEDSALYLCASSLDPGNTIYFGEGSWLTVV.